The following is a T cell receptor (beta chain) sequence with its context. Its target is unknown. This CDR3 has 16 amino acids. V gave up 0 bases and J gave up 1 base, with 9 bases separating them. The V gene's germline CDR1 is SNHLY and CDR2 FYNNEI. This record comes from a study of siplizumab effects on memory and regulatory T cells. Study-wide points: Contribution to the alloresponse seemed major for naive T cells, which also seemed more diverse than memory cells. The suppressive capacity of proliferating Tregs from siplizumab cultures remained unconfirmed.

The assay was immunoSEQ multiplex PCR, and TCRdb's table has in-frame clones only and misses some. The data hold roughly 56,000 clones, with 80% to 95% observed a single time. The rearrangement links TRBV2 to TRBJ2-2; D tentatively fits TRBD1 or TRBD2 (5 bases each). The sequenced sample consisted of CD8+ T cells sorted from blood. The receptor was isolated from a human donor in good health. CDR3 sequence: CASSEAGTENTGELFF. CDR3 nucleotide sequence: TGTGCCAGCAGTGAAGCGGGGACGGAGAACACCGGGGAGCTGTTTTTT.